These 5 T cell receptor beta chains originate from one sample sequenced in a study of blood T cell repertoires in COVID-19. Profiling relied on immunoSEQ multiplex PCR, and the TCRdb table lists in-frame clones only, not all of them. The sample contains about 90,000 clones, around 81% of which appear only once. The specimen was peripheral blood. These TCRs come from a man in his sixties with acute or convalescent COVID-19.

This clone was observed a single time. The gene calls are TRBV1 and TRBJ2-7; the table names TRBD2, a call not compared with the DNA. TRBV1 is deemed a pseudogene. The CDR3 has 18 residues. For the CDR3, the DNA is TGCACCAGCAGCCAAGTACTGTTTGTGAAGCGGGAATCCTACGAGCAGTACTTC. It codes for CTSSQVLFVKRESYEQYF.

The rearrangement uses TRBV27 and TRBJ2-7; D might be TRBD2 (5 bases). V lost 4 bases and J 4 bases, leaving 14 bases between the germline ends. Germline V gene data show CDR1 as MNHEY and CDR2 as SMNVEV (reference sequence). The length of the CDR3 is 14 residues. The CDR3 is CASSSGPRGYEQYF. The CDR3 nucleotides are TGTGCCAGCAGTTCCGGGCCGAGAGGGTACGAGCAGTACTTC.

This sequence joins TRBV5-6 and TRBJ2-7, with D perhaps matching TRBD1 (6 bases). Germline CDR1 and CDR2: SGHDT and YYEEEE. This CDR3 has 15 residues. V gave up 4 bases and J gave up 2 bases, with 16 bases separating them. CDR3 nucleotide sequence: TGTGCCAGCAGCCCAGTACAGGGTAGGGCCTACGAGCAGTACTTC. This encodes CASSPVQGRAYEQYF.

In this sample, this clone turned up a few times. V gene TRBV5-1 combines with J gene TRBJ1-1; no definite D call. V lost 5 bases, J lost 2 bases, and 19 bases lay in between. Germline V gene lookup returns CDR1 SGHRS and CDR2 YFSETQ. This CDR3 spans 16 amino acids. CDR3 loop: CASSFDGVGGNTEAFF. CDR3 DNA sequence: TGCGCCAGCAGTTTCGATGGGGTGGGAGGAAACACTGAAGCTTTCTTT.

CDR3 sequence (DNA): TGTGCCAGCAGCCTAGGACAGGGTCTTGGCTACACCTTC. It yields the protein CASSLGQGLGYTF. The chain couples TRBV3-1 (or the pseudogene TRBV3-2) to TRBJ1-2; 8 nucleotides agree with TRBD1. Trimming removed 4 bases from V and 7 bases from J; junction bases left unmatched: 5. The V gene's germline CDR1 is LGHDT and CDR2 YNNKEL (reference sequence). The CDR3 sequence is 13 residues long.